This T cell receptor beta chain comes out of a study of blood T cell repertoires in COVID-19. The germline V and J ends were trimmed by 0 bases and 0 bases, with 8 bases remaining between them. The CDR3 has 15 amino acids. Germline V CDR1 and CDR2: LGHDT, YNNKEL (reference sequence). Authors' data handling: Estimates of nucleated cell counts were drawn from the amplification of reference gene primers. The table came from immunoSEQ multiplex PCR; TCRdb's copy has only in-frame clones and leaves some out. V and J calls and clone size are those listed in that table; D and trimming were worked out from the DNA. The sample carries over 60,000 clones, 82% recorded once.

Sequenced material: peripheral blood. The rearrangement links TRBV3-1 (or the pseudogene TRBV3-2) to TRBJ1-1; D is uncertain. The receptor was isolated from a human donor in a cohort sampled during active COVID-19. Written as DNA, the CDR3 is TGTGCCAGCAGCCAAGACGCCAGGTTGAACACTGAAGCTTTCTTT. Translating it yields CASSQDARLNTEAFF.